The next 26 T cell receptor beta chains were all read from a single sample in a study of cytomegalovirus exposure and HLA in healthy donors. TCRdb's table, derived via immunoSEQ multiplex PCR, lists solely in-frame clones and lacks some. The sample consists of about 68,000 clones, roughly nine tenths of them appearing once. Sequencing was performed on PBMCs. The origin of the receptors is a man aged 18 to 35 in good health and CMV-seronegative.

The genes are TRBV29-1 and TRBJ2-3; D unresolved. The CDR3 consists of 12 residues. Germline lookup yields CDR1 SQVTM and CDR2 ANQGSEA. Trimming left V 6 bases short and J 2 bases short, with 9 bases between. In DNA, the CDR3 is TGCAGCGTAGAAACAGTCACAGATACGCAGTATTTT. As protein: CSVETVTDTQYF.

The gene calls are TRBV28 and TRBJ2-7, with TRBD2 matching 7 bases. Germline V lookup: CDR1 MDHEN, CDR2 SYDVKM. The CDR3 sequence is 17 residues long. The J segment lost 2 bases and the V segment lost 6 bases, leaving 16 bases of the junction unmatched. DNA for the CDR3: TGTGCCAGCAGGCTCTCCTTGAGGGAGGGAGCAGCCTACGAGCAGTACTTC. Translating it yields CASRLSLREGAAYEQYF.

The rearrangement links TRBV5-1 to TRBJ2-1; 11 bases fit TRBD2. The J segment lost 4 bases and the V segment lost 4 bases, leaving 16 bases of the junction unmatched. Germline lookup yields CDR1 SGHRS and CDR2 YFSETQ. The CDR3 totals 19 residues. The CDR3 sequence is CASSIPEPGLADVYNEQFF. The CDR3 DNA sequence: TGCGCCAGCAGCATCCCTGAGCCGGGACTAGCGGACGTATACAATGAGCAGTTCTTC.

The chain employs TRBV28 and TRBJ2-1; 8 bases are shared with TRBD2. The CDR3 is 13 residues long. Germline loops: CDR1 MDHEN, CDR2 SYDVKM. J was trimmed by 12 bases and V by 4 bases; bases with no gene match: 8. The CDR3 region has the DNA TGTGCCAGCAGTTCCCTGGGACTAGTCGCGCAGTTCTTC. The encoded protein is CASSSLGLVAQFF.

CDR3 nucleotides: TGCAGCGTTGTTTGGGCCAGTGGAGATACGCAGTATTTT. This translates into CSVVWASGDTQYF. This chain joins TRBV29-1 and TRBJ2-3; D is ambiguous. The V and J ends lost 4 bases and 5 bases respectively, with 13 bases between them. The CDR3 totals 13 residues. Germline-derived CDR1 and CDR2 are SQVTM and ANQGSEA.

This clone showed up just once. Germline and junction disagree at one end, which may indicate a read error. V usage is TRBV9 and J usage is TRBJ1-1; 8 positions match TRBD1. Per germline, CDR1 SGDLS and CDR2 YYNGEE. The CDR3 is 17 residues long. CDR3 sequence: CASSRGTGETMNTEAFF. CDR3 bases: TGTGCCAGCAGCCGAGGGACAGGTGAAACTATGAACACGGAAGCTTTCTTT.

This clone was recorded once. The CDR3 DNA reads as TGCGCCAGCAGCCAAGAAATGAGGCAGCCCCAGCATTTT. This sequence encodes CASSQEMRQPQHF. The rearrangement uses TRBV4-1 and TRBJ1-5; no firm D call. The CDR3 is made up of 13 amino acids. Germline V gene lookup returns CDR1 MGHRA and CDR2 YSYEKL. V was pared by 0 bases and J by 7 bases, with 7 bases between.

The CDR3 DNA reads as TGCGCCAGCAGCCCCACGGGACTAGCGGGATCCTATAACAATGAGCAGTTCTTC. Its protein is CASSPTGLAGSYNNEQFF. The genes are TRBV5-1 and TRBJ2-1; 13 bases map to TRBD2. With 4 bases clipped from V and 5 bases from J, the junction kept 12 bases outside the gene matches. Per the germline V gene, CDR1 is SGHRS and CDR2 is YFSETQ. This CDR3 spans 18 amino acids. The variable domain in full, completed from reference TRBV5-1 and TRBJ2-1, reads KAGVTQTPRYLIKTRGQQVTLSCSPISGHRSVSWYQQTPGQGLQFLFEYFSETQRNKGNFPGRFSGRQFSNSRSEMNVSTLELGDSALYLCASSPTGLAGSYNNEQFFGPGTRLTVL.

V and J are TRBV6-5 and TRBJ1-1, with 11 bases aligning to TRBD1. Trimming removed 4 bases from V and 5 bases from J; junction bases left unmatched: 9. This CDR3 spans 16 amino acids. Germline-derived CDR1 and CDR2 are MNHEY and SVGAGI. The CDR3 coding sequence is TGTGCCAGCAGTTCCCCCCCCGGACAGGGGGCTACTGAAGCTTTCTTT. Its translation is CASSSPPGQGATEAFF.

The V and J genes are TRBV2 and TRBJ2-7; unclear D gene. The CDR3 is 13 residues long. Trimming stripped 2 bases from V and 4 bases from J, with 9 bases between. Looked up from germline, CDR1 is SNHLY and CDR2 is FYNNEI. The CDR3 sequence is CASSEYSGYEQYF. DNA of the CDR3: TGTGCCAGCAGTGAATATTCCGGGTACGAGCAGTACTTC. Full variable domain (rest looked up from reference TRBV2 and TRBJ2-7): EPEVTQTPSHQVTQMGQEVILRCVPISNHLYFYWYRQILGQKVEFLVSFYNNEISEKSEIFDDQFSVERPDGSNFTLKIRSTKLEDSAMYFCASSEYSGYEQYFGPGTRLTVT.

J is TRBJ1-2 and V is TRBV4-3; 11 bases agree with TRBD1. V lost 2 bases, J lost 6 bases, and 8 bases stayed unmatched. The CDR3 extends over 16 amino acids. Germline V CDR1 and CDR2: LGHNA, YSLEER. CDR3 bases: TGCGCCAGCAGCCAACTAAGGACAGGGGGCGGTGATGGCTACACCTTC. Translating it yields CASSQLRTGGGDGYTF.

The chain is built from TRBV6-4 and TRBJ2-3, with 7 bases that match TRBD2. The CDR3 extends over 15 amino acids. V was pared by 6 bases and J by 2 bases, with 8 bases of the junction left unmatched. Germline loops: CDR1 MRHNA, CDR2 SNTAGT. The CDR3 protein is CASSSRGMNTDTQYF. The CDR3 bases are TGTGCCAGCAGCTCGCGGGGGATGAACACAGATACGCAGTATTTT.

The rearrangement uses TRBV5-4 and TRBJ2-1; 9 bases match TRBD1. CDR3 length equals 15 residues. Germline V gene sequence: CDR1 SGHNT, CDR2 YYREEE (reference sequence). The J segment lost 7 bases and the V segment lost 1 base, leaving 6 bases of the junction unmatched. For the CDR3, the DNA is TGTGCCAGCAGCTTGCAACAGGGGGCGTATAATGAGCAGTTCTTC. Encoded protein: CASSLQQGAYNEQFF. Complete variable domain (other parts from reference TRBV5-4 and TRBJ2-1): ETGVTQSPTHLIKTRGQQVTLRCSSQSGHNTVSWYQQALGQGPQFIFQYYREEENGRGNFPPRFSGLQFPNYSSELNVNALELDDSALYLCASSLQQGAYNEQFFGPGTRLTVL.

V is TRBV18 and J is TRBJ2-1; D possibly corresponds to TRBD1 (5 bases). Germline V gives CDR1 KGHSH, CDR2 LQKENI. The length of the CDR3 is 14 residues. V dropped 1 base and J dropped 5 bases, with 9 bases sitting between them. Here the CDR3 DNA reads TGTGCCAGCTCACCACGTCAGGGCGACAATGAGCAGTTCTTC. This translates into CASSPRQGDNEQFF.

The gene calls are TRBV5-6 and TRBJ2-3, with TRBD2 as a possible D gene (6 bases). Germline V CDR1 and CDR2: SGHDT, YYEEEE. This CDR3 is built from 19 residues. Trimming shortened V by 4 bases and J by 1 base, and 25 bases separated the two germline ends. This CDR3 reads CASSPPFSSGGGGTDTQYF. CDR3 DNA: TGTGCCAGCAGCCCCCCTTTTAGTAGCGGAGGCGGGGGCACAGATACGCAGTATTTT.

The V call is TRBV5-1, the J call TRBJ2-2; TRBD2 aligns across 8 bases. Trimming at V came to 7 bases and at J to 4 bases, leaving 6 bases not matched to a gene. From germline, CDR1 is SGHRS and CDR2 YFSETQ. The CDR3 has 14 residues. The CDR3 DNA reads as TGCGCCAGCGGGGGGACTAGTGGCACCGGGGAGCTGTTTTTT. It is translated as CASGGTSGTGELFF.

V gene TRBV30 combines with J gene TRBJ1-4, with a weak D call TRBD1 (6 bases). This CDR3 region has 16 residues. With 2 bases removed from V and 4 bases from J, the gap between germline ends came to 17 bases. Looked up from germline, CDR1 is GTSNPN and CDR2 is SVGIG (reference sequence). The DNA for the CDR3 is TGTGCCTGGAGTAAAATTAACAGGGTTCGTAATGAAAAACTGTTTTTT. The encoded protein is CAWSKINRVRNEKLFF.

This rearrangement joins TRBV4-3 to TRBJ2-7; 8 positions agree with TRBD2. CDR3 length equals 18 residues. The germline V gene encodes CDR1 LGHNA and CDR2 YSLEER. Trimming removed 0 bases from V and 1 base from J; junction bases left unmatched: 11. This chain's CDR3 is CASSQDIAGSQYSYEQYF. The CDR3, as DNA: TGCGCCAGCAGCCAAGATATAGCGGGGAGCCAATATTCCTACGAGCAGTACTTC.

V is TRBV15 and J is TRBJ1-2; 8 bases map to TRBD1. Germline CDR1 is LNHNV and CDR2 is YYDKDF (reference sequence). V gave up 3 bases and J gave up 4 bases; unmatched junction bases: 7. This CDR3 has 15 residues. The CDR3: CATSSDRGLRYGYTF. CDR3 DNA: TGTGCCACCAGCAGCGACAGGGGTCTGCGCTATGGCTACACCTTC.

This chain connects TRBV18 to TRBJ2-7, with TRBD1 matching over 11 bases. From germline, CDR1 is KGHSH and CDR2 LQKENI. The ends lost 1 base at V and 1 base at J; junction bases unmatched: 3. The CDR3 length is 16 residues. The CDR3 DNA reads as TGTGCCAGCTCACCACGGACAGGGGGCCATTCCTACGAGCAGTACTTC. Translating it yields CASSPRTGGHSYEQYF.

CDR3 DNA: TGTGCCAGTAGGGTAGGGGGCGCGAAAATGAACACTGAAGCTTTCTTT. Translating gives CASRVGGAKMNTEAFF. This chain uses TRBV19 with TRBJ1-1; TRBD1 aligns across 7 bases. The CDR3 loop spans 16 amino acids. Unmatched junction bases numbered 10, after V lost 6 bases and J lost 0 bases. Germline CDR1 is LNHDA and CDR2 is SQIVND (reference sequence).

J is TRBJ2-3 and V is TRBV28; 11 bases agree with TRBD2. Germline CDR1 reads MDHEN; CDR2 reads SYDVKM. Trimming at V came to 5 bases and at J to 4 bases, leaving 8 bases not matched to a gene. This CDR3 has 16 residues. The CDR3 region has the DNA TGTGCCAGCAGTGAGACTAGCGGGATCCGGTCAGATACGCAGTATTTT. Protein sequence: CASSETSGIRSDTQYF.

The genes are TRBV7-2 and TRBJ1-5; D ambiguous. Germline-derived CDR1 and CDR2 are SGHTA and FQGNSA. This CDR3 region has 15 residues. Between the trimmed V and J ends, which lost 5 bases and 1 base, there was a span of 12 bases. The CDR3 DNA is TGTGCCAGCAGCCGGCGGCATGCAAGCAATCAGCCCCAGCATTTT. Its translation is CASSRRHASNQPQHF.

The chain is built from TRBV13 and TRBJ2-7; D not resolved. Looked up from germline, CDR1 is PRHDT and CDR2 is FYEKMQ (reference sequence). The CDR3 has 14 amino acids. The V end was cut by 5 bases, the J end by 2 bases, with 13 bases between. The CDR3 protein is CASSPNRLAYEQYF. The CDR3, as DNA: TGTGCCAGCAGCCCAAACCGTCTAGCCTACGAGCAGTACTTC.

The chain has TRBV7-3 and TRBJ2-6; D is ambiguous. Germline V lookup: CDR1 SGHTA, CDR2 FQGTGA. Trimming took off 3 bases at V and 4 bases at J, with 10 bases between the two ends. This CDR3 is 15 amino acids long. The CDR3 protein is CASSFPGLGANVLTF. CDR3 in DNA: TGTGCCAGCAGCTTCCCAGGTCTGGGGGCCAACGTCCTGACTTTC.

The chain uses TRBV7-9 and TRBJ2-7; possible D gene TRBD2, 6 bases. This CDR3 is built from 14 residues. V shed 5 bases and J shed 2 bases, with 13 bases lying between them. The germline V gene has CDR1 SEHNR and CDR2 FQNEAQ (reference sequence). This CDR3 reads CASSRGTEPYEQYF. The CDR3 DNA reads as TGTGCCAGCAGCCGGGGGACGGAGCCCTACGAGCAGTACTTC.